This T cell receptor (beta chain) appears in the sequencing data of a study of T cell responses to AZD1222 COVID-19 vaccine. V lost 4 bases, J lost 0 bases, and 8 bases stayed unmatched. There are 16 residues in the CDR3. The V gene's germline CDR1 is LGHDT and CDR2 YNNKEL (reference sequence). Comment on this clone: Its antigen is undetermined.

Study-wide points: Two AZD1222 administrations were followed by greater Spike-specific TCR breadth and depth.

Assay used: immunoSEQ multiplex PCR; TCRdb lists only in-frame clones, some missing. The sample yields some 130,000 clones, approximately 93% seen once. Here the sequenced sample was peripheral blood, taken on day 0 of AZD1222 vaccination. This chain uses TRBV3-1 (or the pseudogene TRBV3-2) with TRBJ2-7, with 8 positions matching TRBD1. This receptor was taken from an adult in good health. The CDR3 spells CASSLYSGQVSYEQYF. CDR3 nucleotides: TGTGCCAGCAGCCTTTACTCGGGACAGGTCTCCTACGAGCAGTACTTC.